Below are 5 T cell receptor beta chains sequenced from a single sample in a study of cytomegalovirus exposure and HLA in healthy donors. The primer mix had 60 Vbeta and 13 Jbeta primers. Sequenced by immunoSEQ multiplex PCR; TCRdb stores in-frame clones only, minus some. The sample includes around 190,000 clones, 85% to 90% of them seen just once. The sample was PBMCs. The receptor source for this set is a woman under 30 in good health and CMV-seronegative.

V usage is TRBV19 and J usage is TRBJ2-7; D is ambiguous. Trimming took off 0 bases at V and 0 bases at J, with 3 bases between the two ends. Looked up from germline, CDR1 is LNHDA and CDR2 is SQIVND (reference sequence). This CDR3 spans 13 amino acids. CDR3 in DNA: TGTGCCAGTAGTATAGACAGCTCCTACGAGCAGTACTTC. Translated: CASSIDSSYEQYF. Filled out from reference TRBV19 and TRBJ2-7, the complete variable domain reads DGGITQSPKYLFRKEGQNVTLSCEQNLNHDAMYWYRQDPGQGLRLIYYSQIVNDFQKGDIAEGYSVSREKKESFPLTVTSAQKNPTAFYLCASSIDSSYEQYFGPGTRLTVT.

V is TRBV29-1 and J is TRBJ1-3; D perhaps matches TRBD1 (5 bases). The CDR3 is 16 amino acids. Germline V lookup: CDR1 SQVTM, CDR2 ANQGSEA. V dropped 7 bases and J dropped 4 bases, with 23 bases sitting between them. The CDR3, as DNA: TGCAGCGCCCGGGAAGGGGAGGGATGGTCGGGAAACACCATATATTTT. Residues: CSAREGEGWSGNTIYF.

The CDR3 nucleotides read TGCAGCCTGGGGGACAGTTTCACAGATACGCAGTATTTT. This sequence encodes CSLGDSFTDTQYF. The chain employs TRBV29-1 and TRBJ2-3, with 7 bases identical to TRBD1. This CDR3 has 13 residues. The V segment lost 8 bases and the J segment 2 bases; nucleotides outside the gene matches: 7. Per the germline V gene, CDR1 is SQVTM and CDR2 is ANQGSEA.

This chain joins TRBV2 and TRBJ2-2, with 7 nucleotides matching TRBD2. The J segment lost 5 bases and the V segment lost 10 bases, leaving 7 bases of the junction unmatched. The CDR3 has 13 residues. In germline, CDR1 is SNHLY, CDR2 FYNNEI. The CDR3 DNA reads TGTGCCACGGCGAGGGAGGGGACCGGGGAGCTGTTTTTT. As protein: CATAREGTGELFF.

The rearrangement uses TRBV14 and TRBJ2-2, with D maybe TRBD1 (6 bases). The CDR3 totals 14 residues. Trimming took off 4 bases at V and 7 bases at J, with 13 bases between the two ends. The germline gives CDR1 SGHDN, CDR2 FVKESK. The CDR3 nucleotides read TGTGCCAGCAGCCCATCAGGACAGCACGGGGAGCTGTTTTTT. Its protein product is CASSPSGQHGELFF.